This T cell receptor beta chain was documented in a study of blood T cells in healthy people across ages. The CDR3 is 15 residues long. The germline CDR1 and CDR2 sequences are DFQATT and SNEGSKA (reference sequence). Trimming left V 1 base short and J 4 bases short, with 17 bases between. Together with a sample-barcoded 5' primer, a J-beta primer mix was included in a second PCR lasting 7 to 11 cycles. One entry per CDR3 protein, called by TCRdb with MiXCR from the 5' RACE reads. The table includes about 1.6 million distinct CDR3 sequences, roughly 32% detected once. The sequencing sample was made of blood. The sequence derives from a woman in her 30s in good health. This chain joins TRBV20-1 and TRBJ2-7, with D perhaps given as TRBD1 or TRBD2 (5 bases each). CDR3 residues: CSARARERALYEQYF. In DNA form, the CDR3 reads TGCAGTGCTAGAGCCAGGGAGAGGGCTCTGTACGAGCAGTACTTC.